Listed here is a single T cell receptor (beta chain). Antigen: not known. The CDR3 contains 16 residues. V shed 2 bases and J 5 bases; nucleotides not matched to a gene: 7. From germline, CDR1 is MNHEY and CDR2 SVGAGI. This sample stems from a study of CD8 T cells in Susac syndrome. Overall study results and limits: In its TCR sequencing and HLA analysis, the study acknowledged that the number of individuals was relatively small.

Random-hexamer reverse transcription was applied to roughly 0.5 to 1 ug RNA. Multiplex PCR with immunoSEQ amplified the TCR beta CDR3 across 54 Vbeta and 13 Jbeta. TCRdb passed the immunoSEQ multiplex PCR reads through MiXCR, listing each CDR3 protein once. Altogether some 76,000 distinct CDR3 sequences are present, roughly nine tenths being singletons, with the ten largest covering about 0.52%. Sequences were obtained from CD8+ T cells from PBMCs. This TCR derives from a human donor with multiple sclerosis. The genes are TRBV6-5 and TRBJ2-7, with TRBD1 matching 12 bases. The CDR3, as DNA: TGTGCCAGCAGTTACGGGACAGGGGGCTCCGGCCACGAGCAGTACTTC. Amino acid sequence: CASSYGTGGSGHEQYF.